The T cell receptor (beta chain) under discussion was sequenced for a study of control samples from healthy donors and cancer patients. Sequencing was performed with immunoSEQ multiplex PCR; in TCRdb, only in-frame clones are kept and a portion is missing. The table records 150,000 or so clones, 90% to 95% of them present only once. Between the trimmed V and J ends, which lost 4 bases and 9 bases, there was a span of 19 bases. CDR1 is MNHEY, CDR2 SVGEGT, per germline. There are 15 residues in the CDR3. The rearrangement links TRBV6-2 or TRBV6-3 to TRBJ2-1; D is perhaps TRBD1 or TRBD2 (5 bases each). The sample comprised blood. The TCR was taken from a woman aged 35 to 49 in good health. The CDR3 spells CASSLYGTASREQFF. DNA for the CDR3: TGTGCCAGCAGTTTATACGGGACGGCAAGCCGTGAGCAGTTCTTC.